A selection of T cell receptor beta chains follows, all from one sample in a study of T cells after yellow fever vaccination. TCRdb reanalysed the 5' RACE reads using MiXCR and keeps one entry per CDR3 protein. The data contain around 150,000 distinct CDR3 sequences, more than 5.5% of them singletons. This specimen was CD4+ T cells sorted from PBMCs, taken 4 to 5 days after the first yellow fever vaccination. Every receptor here comes from a man between 18 and 29 years old who received the YFV17D yellow fever vaccine. CDR3s leave out the opening cysteine and the closing phenylalanine or tryptophan.

>TRBV19|TRBJ2-1
ASSIRTSWNNEQF
>TRBV4-2|TRBJ1-2
ASSQDAQGDGYT
>TRBV6-1|TRBJ1-1
ASRHPDRGPNTEAF
>TRBV7-2|TRBJ1-6
ASSSRQGQSPLH
>TRBV10-2|TRBJ2-5
ASAAGQETQY
>TRBV5-1|TRBJ1-4
ASSLDTGIMSGEKLF
>TRBV7-2|TRBJ2-5
ASSLVWGQETQY
>TRBV19|TRBJ1-1
ASSNVGRGTEAF
>TRBV4-2|TRBJ2-3
ASSQIGGGTDTQY
>TRBV12-3/TRBV12-4|TRBJ1-5
ASSFGDRGSNQPQH
>TRBV20-1|TRBJ2-7
SAQEGFSTGKYEQY
>TRBV12-3/TRBV12-4|TRBJ1-1
ASSLSQGTEAF
>TRBV20-1|TRBJ1-2
SASLGQDGYT
>TRBV7-2|TRBJ1-6
ASSLGGGRVGSPLH
>TRBV29-1|TRBJ2-5
SVGDSGPKTQY
>TRBV30|TRBJ2-5
AWSIQGVVTQY